This T cell receptor (beta chain) is drawn from a study of control samples from healthy donors and cancer patients. Sequenced by immunoSEQ multiplex PCR; TCRdb stores in-frame clones only, minus some. The profile covers about 69,000 clones, with about 92% appearing a single time and 5% to 6.5% taken by the ten largest. V was cut by 2 bases and J by 5 bases, with 10 bases left in between. This CDR3 comprises 13 residues. Germline V gene lookup returns CDR1 WNHNN and CDR2 SYGVQD (reference sequence). Sequencing was performed on PBMCs. The TCR originated in a man aged 55 to 70 with colorectal cancer. V usage is TRBV10-1 and J usage is TRBJ2-7; maybe TRBD1 (6 bases). CDR3 residues: CASSEQGTNEQYF. The DNA of the CDR3 is TGCGCCAGCAGTGAGCAGGGGACCAACGAGCAGTACTTC.